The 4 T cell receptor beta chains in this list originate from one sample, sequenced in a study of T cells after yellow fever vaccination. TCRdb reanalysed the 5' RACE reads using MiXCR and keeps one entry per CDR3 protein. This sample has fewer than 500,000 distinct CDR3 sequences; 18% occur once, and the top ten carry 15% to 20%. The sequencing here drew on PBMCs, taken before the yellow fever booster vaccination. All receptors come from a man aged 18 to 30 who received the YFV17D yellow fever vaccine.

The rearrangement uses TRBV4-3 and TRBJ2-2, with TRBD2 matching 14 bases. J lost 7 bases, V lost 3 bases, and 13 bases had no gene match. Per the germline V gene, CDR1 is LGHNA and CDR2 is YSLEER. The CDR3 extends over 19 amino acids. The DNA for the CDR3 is TGCGCCAGCAGCCAGAGGGGACTAGCGGGGGCCCGCGGGGGCGGGGAGCTGTTTTTT. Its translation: CASSQRGLAGARGGGELFF.

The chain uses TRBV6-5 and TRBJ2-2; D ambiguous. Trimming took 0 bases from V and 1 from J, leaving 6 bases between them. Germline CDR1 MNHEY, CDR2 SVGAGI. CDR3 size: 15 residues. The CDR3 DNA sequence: TGTGCCAGCAGTTACTCCCCCCGGAACACCGGGGAGCTGTTTTTT. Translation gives CASSYSPRNTGELFF.

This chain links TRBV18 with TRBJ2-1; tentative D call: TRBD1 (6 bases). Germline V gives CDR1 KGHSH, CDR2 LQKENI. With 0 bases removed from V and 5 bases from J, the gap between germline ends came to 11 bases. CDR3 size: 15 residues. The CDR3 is CASSPPAGVNNEQFF. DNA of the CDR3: TGTGCCAGCTCACCACCGGCAGGGGTAAACAATGAGCAGTTCTTC.

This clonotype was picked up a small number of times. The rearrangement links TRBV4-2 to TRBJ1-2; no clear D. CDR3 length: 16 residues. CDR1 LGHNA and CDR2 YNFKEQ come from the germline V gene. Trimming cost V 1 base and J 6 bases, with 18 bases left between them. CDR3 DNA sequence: TGTGCCAGCAGCCAAGGAGAGGGCCAGGCGATGAATGGCTACACCTTC. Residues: CASSQGEGQAMNGYTF.